This T cell receptor (beta chain) was captured in a study of shared clonotypes between healthy human individuals. Clones were sequenced by immunoSEQ multiplex PCR, and TCRdb holds only the in-frame ones, with some missing. The sample includes 800,000 to 1,200,000 clones, 70% to 80% seen only once; the top ten take under 0.6%. The clonotype was recovered from a man in his late teens or twenties in good health. Some clones in this sample may be carry-over from other donors' samples. The source material was memory CD4+ T cells from PBMCs. The subset is: CD45RA-negative fraction.

The CDR3 DNA sequence: TGTGCCAGCAGCCCTTGGGGGGAGCGGGGCTATGGCTACACCTTC. Translating gives CASSPWGERGYGYTF. The V gene is TRBV6-5, the J gene TRBJ1-2; possibly TRBD1 for D (5 bases). This CDR3 has 15 amino acids. The germline CDR1 and CDR2 sequences are MNHEY and SVGAGI. V was pared by 6 bases and J by 4 bases, with 18 bases between.